This TCR beta chain was recovered during a study of cytomegalovirus exposure and HLA in healthy donors. As for the study in general: The study placed over 65% of its 350 to 400 genotyped donors in the Caucasian-associated ancestry cluster.

60 Vbeta and 13 Jbeta primers were used in PCR. Sequenced by immunoSEQ multiplex PCR; TCRdb stores in-frame clones only, minus some. The data show about 97,000 clones, roughly two thirds seen once. The CDR3 covers 16 residues. Germline V gene lookup returns CDR1 SEHNR and CDR2 FQNEAQ (reference sequence). J lost 7 bases, V lost 1 base, and 8 bases had no gene match. The material sequenced was PBMCs. The receptor's source is a man aged 35-49 years in good health and CMV-seronegative. This chain joins TRBV7-9 and TRBJ1-5; 9 nucleotides agree with TRBD1. CDR3 DNA sequence: TGTGCCAGCAGCTTAGGGGGACAGGGAATCGAGCAGCCCCAGCATTTT. Protein: CASSLGGQGIEQPQHF.